Listed here are 21 T cell receptor beta chains from one sample, sequenced in a study of CD8 T cells in Susac syndrome. cDNA came from roughly 0.5 to 1 ug RNA primed by random hexamers. From the immunoSEQ multiplex PCR reads, TCRdb called clonotypes with MiXCR, one entry per CDR3 protein. The sample has fewer than 150,000 distinct CDR3 sequences; 85% to 95% are singletons. Sequencing input: CD4+ T cells from PBMCs. The receptors were gathered from a human donor with multiple sclerosis.

This chain links TRBV30 with TRBJ2-3; D not resolved. Germline V CDR1 and CDR2: GTSNPN, SVGIG (reference sequence). V shed 1 base and J shed 1 base, with 12 bases lying between them. This CDR3 is 15 amino acids long. DNA of the CDR3: TGTGCCTGGAGTGCGACTTGGACGGGCACAGATACGCAGTATTTT. Translated: CAWSATWTGTDTQYF.

The rearrangement links TRBV19 to TRBJ1-5, with a tentative D call TRBD1 (5 bases). Germline V gives CDR1 LNHDA, CDR2 SQIVND (reference sequence). V lost 3 bases, J lost 3 bases, and 12 bases lay in between. This CDR3 is 15 amino acids long. This CDR3 is CASSIFLGDNQPQHF. In nucleotides, the CDR3 is TGTGCCAGTAGTATCTTCTTAGGGGACAATCAGCCCCAGCATTTT.

This chain uses TRBV7-2 with TRBJ2-6, with D unresolved. V shed 1 base and J shed 0 bases, with 10 bases lying between them. The length of the CDR3 is 17 residues. Germline V CDR1 and CDR2: SGHTA, FQGNSA. Here the CDR3 DNA reads TGTGCCAGCAGCTTAGACCTCGCCAGCTCTGGGGCCAACGTCCTGACTTTC. This sequence encodes CASSLDLASSGANVLTF.

V and J are TRBV6-1 and TRBJ1-6; 8 nucleotides line up with TRBD1. Germline CDR1 is MNHNS and CDR2 is SASEGT. V was clipped by 8 bases and J by 3 bases; unmatched bases: 3. The CDR3 contains 14 residues. The CDR3 sequence is CASLTGGYNSPLHF. The CDR3 region has the DNA TGTGCCAGCCTAACAGGGGGCTATAATTCACCCCTCCACTTT.

The chain has TRBV27 and TRBJ1-2; D might be TRBD1 (5 bases). Trimming removed 5 bases at V and 6 bases at J, with 16 bases between. Germline CDR1 reads MNHEY; CDR2 reads SMNVEV (reference sequence). The CDR3 covers 14 residues. The CDR3 is CASSNPQGGHGYTF. The CDR3 DNA follows: TGTGCCAGCAGTAACCCTCAGGGAGGCCATGGCTACACCTTC.

The chain couples TRBV4-3 to TRBJ2-7; 10 nucleotides agree with TRBD2. Losses at the gene ends were 4 bases for V and 2 bases for J; bases not matched to a gene: 8. The CDR3 loop spans 16 amino acids. The V gene's germline CDR1 is LGHNA and CDR2 YSLEER. CDR3 region: CASSLYGLADTYEQYF. The DNA of the CDR3 is TGCGCCAGCAGCCTCTACGGACTAGCGGATACCTACGAGCAGTACTTC.

The chain has TRBV2 and TRBJ1-1; TRBD1 matches 8 bases. Germline lookup yields CDR1 SNHLY and CDR2 FYNNEI. The CDR3 is made up of 14 amino acids. Trimming cost V 7 bases and J 0 bases; bases outside gene matches: 4. CDR3 coding DNA: TGTGCCAGCAATGGACAGGGCATGAACACTGAAGCTTTCTTT. Translation gives CASNGQGMNTEAFF.

This chain uses TRBV5-1 with TRBJ1-1; TRBD1 aligns across 9 bases. Germline V gene lookup returns CDR1 SGHRS and CDR2 YFSETQ. The CDR3 has 17 residues. With V trimmed by 4 bases and J by 1 base, 11 bases remained unmatched. CDR3 residues: CASSHQGQGSKNTEAFF. The CDR3 DNA follows: TGCGCCAGCAGCCACCAGGGACAGGGCTCAAAGAACACTGAAGCTTTCTTT. Combining the CDR3 with reference TRBV5-1 and TRBJ1-1 gives the whole variable domain KAGVTQTPRYLIKTRGQQVTLSCSPISGHRSVSWYQQTPGQGLQFLFEYFSETQRNKGNFPGRFSGRQFSNSRSEMNVSTLELGDSALYLCASSHQGQGSKNTEAFFGQGTRLTVV.

This chain connects TRBV5-4 to TRBJ2-3, with D hard to call. V lost 4 bases and J lost 0, with 9 bases in between. The CDR3 has 14 amino acids. Germline loops: CDR1 SGHNT, CDR2 YYREEE (reference sequence). CDR3 residues: CASSQAGSTDTQYF. The CDR3 bases are TGTGCCAGCAGCCAGGCCGGGAGCACAGATACGCAGTATTTT.

In its sample, this clonotype was seen once. The gene calls are TRBV6-5 and TRBJ1-1, with TRBD1 matching 7 bases. This CDR3 is built from 15 residues. With 6 bases clipped from V and 0 bases from J, the junction kept 7 bases outside the gene matches. Germline CDR1 is MNHEY and CDR2 is SVGAGI. CDR3 bases: TGTGCCAGCAGCCCAGGGGGGACAGTGAACACTGAAGCTTTCTTT. This encodes CASSPGGTVNTEAFF.

The count of this clonotype is one. The chain joins TRBV21-1 to TRBJ2-3; the table's D call, TRBD1, was not checked against the DNA. TRBV21-1 constitutes a pseudogene. This CDR3 is 13 amino acids long. The CDR3 here is CASWTGGEDTQYF. DNA for the CDR3: TGTGCCAGCTGGACAGGGGGCGAGGATACGCAGTATTTT.

This clonotype showed up just once. The V and J genes are TRBV6-2 or TRBV6-3 and TRBJ2-2; D may correspond to TRBD1 or TRBD2 (6 bases each). In germline, CDR1 is MNHEY, CDR2 SVGEGT. This CDR3 contains 15 residues. Here the CDR3 reads CAIQGGQKNTGELFF. The CDR3 nucleotides are TGTGCTATCCAAGGGGGGCAGAAGAACACCGGGGAGCTGTTTTTT.

The chain employs TRBV9 and TRBJ1-4; the D is unclear. Germline V CDR1 and CDR2: SGDLS, YYNGEE. The CDR3 extends over 13 amino acids. V was pared by 0 bases and J by 3 bases, with 3 bases between. The DNA of the CDR3 is TGTGCCAGCAGCGTAGGGCCTAATGAAAAACTGTTTTTT. As protein: CASSVGPNEKLFF.

The rearrangement uses TRBV2 and TRBJ1-2; 7 bases are shared with TRBD1. The CDR3 is 14 residues long. Per germline, CDR1 SNHLY and CDR2 FYNNEI. Trimming removed 6 bases from V and 2 bases from J; junction bases left unmatched: 6. CDR3 sequence: CASRATGVNYGYTF. Written as DNA, the CDR3 is TGTGCCAGCAGGGCTACAGGGGTCAACTATGGCTACACCTTC.

The chain recombines TRBV11-2 with TRBJ2-7; 8 nucleotides line up with TRBD1. The CDR3 length is 15 residues. The trim removed 7 bases at V and 6 bases at J, leaving 14 bases unmatched. Germline assignment: CDR1 SGHAT and CDR2 FQNNGV. For the CDR3, the DNA is TGTGCCAGCACTTTCCCGCCGGGACAGGTCGGCGAGCAGTACTTC. It is translated as CASTFPPGQVGEQYF.

In nucleotides, the CDR3 is TGTGCCAGCAGCTTACAGGGCAATGAGCAGTTCTTC. It encodes CASSLQGNEQFF. This chain connects TRBV7-2 to TRBJ2-1, with D perhaps matching TRBD1 (5 bases). The CDR3 sequence is 12 residues long. Germline V gene lookup returns CDR1 SGHTA and CDR2 FQGNSA. Trimming removed 2 bases from V and 6 bases from J, with 5 bases in between.

V and J are TRBV27 and TRBJ1-1; 8 positions agree with TRBD1. There are 13 residues in the CDR3. Trimming at V came to 2 bases and at J to 7 bases, leaving 3 bases not matched to a gene. Looked up from germline, CDR1 is MNHEY and CDR2 is SMNVEV (reference sequence). The CDR3 region has the DNA TGTGCCAGCAGTTTAGGGACAGGCAGTGAAGCTTTCTTT. Its protein product is CASSLGTGSEAFF.

This chain connects TRBV30 to TRBJ2-3; D tentatively fits TRBD1 or TRBD2 (6 bases each). V was cut by 6 bases and J by 6 bases, with 16 bases left in between. This CDR3 comprises 13 residues. Looked up from germline, CDR1 is GTSNPN and CDR2 is SVGIG (reference sequence). CDR3: CACRGHAGDTQYF. The CDR3 bases are TGTGCCTGCCGGGGACACGCGGGGGATACGCAGTATTTT.

V is TRBV6-5 and J is TRBJ2-3; D possibly uses TRBD1 or TRBD2 (5 bases each). Germline V gives CDR1 MNHEY, CDR2 SVGAGI. The length of the CDR3 is 14 residues. Trimming removed 6 bases at V and 2 bases at J, with 12 bases between. The chain's CDR3 is CASSPRDLTDTQYF. DNA of the CDR3: TGTGCCAGCAGCCCTCGGGACCTCACAGATACGCAGTATTTT.

This chain uses TRBV7-2 with TRBJ1-4, with D possibly matching TRBD1 (5 bases). Deletions cut 4 bases from V and 0 bases from J, with 9 bases between. CDR1 is SGHTA, CDR2 FQGNSA, per germline. The CDR3 runs 15 residues. The CDR3 region has the DNA TGTGCCAGCAGCTCCGAGGGGACAACTAATGAAAAACTGTTTTTT. This codes for CASSSEGTTNEKLFF.

For the CDR3, the DNA is TGTGCCAGCAGCAAGGTCGGGACTCGGTGGACCCAGTACTTC. Translated, it gives CASSKVGTRWTQYF. The chain couples TRBV21-1 to TRBJ2-5; TRBD2 reflects the table's D call only, with no check against the DNA. TRBV21-1 is a pseudogene. The CDR3 spans 14 residues.